Listed below are T cell receptor beta chains from one sample, sequenced in a study of blood T cell repertoires in COVID-19. Profiled with immunoSEQ multiplex PCR; TCRdb holds only in-frame clones, not every one. Of approximately 150,000 clones listed, roughly 81% are singletons. The sequencing input was PBMCs or T cells enriched from blood (not recorded which). The receptors derive from a woman between 45 and 65 years old with acute COVID-19. The CDR3 runs from the conserved cysteine through the conserved F or W. A D gene is named only where the DNA matches it firmly. Size tells how often a clone was seen (once, few, many) or the class of an expanded clone, and some rows leave it out.

clone size	V gene	D gene	J gene	CDR3 protein	CDR3 DNA
NA	TRBV5-1	NA	TRBJ1-3	CASSVVPGAGRSSGNTIYF	TGCGCCAGCAGCGTGGTCCCGGGTGCGGGACGATCCTCTGGAAACACCATATATTTT
few	TRBV24-1	TRBD1	TRBJ1-2	CATSDPDRGPGYTF	TGTGCCACCAGTGATCCCGACAGGGGGCCCGGCTACACCTTC
NA	TRBV18	TRBD1	TRBJ2-7	CASSPGTGRYEQYF	TGTGCCAGCTCACCGGGGACAGGCCGCTACGAGCAGTACTTC
NA	TRBV21-1	NA	TRBJ2-7	CASSNQGAYEQYF	TGTGCCAGCAGCAATCAGGGGGCCTACGAGCAGTACTTC
NA	TRBV19	TRBD1	TRBJ1-5	CASSFTGGTGQPQHF	TGTGCCAGTAGTTTCACAGGGGGCACCGGTCAGCCCCAGCATTTT
NA	TRBV19	NA	TRBJ1-5	CASSELRGQPQHF	TGTGCCAGTAGTGAGCTACGGGGTCAGCCCCAGCATTTT
NA	TRBV5-1	NA	TRBJ2-7	CASSLNIGEQYF	TGCGCCAGCAGCTTAAACATCGGGGAGCAGTACTTC
NA	TRBV14	TRBD1	TRBJ1-4	CASSQDLEGGREKLFF	TGTGCCAGCAGCCAAGATTTGGAAGGGGGCCGGGAAAAACTGTTTTTT
NA	TRBV7-6	TRBD2	TRBJ2-7	CASSSASGRAYEQYF	TGTGCCAGCAGCTCTGCTAGCGGGAGGGCATACGAGCAGTACTTC
NA	TRBV11-2	NA	TRBJ2-7	CASQGFYEQYF	TGTGCCAGTCAGGGATTCTACGAGCAGTACTTC
NA	TRBV7-3	TRBD2	TRBJ2-1	CASSHRPFAGGNSYNEQFF	TGTGCCAGCAGCCACAGGCCCTTCGCGGGAGGGAATTCCTACAATGAGCAGTTCTTC
NA	TRBV6-4	NA	TRBJ1-1	CASRYSEGIEAFF	TGTGCCAGCAGATACTCGGAGGGCATTGAAGCTTTCTTT
NA	TRBV18	NA	TRBJ1-2	CASSPAPGNYGYTF	TGTGCCAGCTCACCCGCACCGGGGAACTATGGCTACACCTTC
few	TRBV28	NA	TRBJ1-2	CASSLRGNYGYTF	TGTGCCAGCAGTTTACGGGGTAACTATGGCTACACCTTC
NA	TRBV29-1	TRBD1	TRBJ1-1	CSVDPGQGAFF	TGCAGCGTTGACCCAGGACAGGGAGCTTTCTTT
NA	TRBV20-1	NA	TRBJ1-1	CSAYRVTEAFF	TGCAGTGCTTACAGGGTAACTGAAGCTTTCTTT
NA	TRBV29-1	TRBD1	TRBJ2-3	CSAATPGGEWADTQYF	TGCAGCGCGGCCACACCAGGGGGCGAGTGGGCAGATACGCAGTATTTT
few	TRBV5-1	TRBD1	TRBJ1-1	CASSLRTGGGLEAFF	TGCGCCAGCAGTCTAAGGACAGGGGGAGGCCTTGAAGCTTTCTTT
NA	TRBV6-2/TRBV6-3	NA	TRBJ1-1	CASSRQNTEAFF	TGTGCCAGCAGCCGACAGAACACTGAAGCTTTCTTT
NA	TRBV7-2	NA	TRBJ2-5	CASSPGGSSQETQYF	TGTGCCAGCAGCCCCGGAGGGTCGTCCCAAGAGACCCAGTACTTC
NA	TRBV7-3	NA	TRBJ2-1	CASSSNSNPNEQFF	TGTGCCAGCAGCTCCAACTCAAACCCGAATGAGCAGTTCTTC
NA	TRBV15	NA	TRBJ2-1	CATSGQREYNEQFF	TGTGCCACCAGCGGACAGCGGGAATACAATGAGCAGTTCTTC
NA	TRBV19	TRBD1	TRBJ1-5	CASSIRDSRWSNQPQHF	TGTGCCAGTAGTATCCGGGACAGCCGTTGGAGCAATCAGCCCCAGCATTTT
NA	TRBV9	NA	TRBJ2-5	CASSLETGTQYF	TGTGCCAGCAGCCTGGAGACTGGGACCCAGTACTTC
NA	TRBV25-1	NA	TRBJ1-1	CASSVGDGKAFF	TGTGCCAGCAGTGTAGGAGACGGAAAAGCTTTCTTT
NA	TRBV20-1	NA	TRBJ1-5	CSASDPRGGQPQHF	TGCAGTGCTAGTGACCCCCGGGGTGGTCAGCCCCAGCATTTT
NA	TRBV7-8	NA	TRBJ2-1	CASREGQQTNNEQFF	TGTGCCAGCAGGGAGGGACAGCAGACTAACAATGAGCAGTTCTTC
NA	TRBV25-1	NA	TRBJ1-1	CASSKMEGTEAFF	TGTGCCAGCAGTAAAATGGAGGGCACTGAAGCTTTCTTT
NA	TRBV28	NA	TRBJ2-7	CASRNDRPSYEQYF	TGTGCCAGCAGAAATGACAGGCCCTCCTACGAGCAGTACTTC
NA	TRBV28	NA	TRBJ2-3	CASSPRVRGSQYF	TGTGCCAGCAGTCCCCGGGTCAGGGGATCGCAGTATTTT
NA	TRBV30	TRBD1	TRBJ2-5	CAWTSQGAETQYF	TGTGCCTGGACGAGTCAGGGGGCTGAGACCCAGTACTTC
NA	TRBV27	NA	TRBJ2-1	CASSFEAGGSGDEQFF	TGTGCCAGCAGTTTCGAAGCGGGTGGTAGTGGGGATGAGCAGTTCTTC
NA	TRBV7-8	NA	TRBJ1-5	CASSSGELATGNQPQHF	TGTGCCAGCAGCTCGGGAGAGCTAGCCACCGGCAATCAGCCCCAGCATTTT
NA	TRBV3-1/TRBV3-2	TRBD1	TRBJ1-1	CASSQLTGGIDTEAFF	TGTGCCAGCAGCCAATTGACAGGGGGGATAGACACTGAAGCTTTCTTT
NA	TRBV6-1	NA	TRBJ2-5	CASSEIRGETQYF	TGTGCCAGCAGTGAAATTAGAGGAGAGACCCAGTACTTC
NA	TRBV6-2/TRBV6-3	NA	TRBJ1-2	CASSSGEEESYGYTF	TGTGCCAGCAGTTCCGGGGAGGAGGAGAGCTATGGCTACACCTTC
NA	TRBV28	NA	TRBJ2-4	CASKTGDYIQYF	TGTGCCAGCAAAACGGGGGACTACATTCAGTACTTC
NA	TRBV10-1	NA	TRBJ2-7	CASSAYSGGPYEQYF	TGCGCCAGCAGTGCTTATAGCGGCGGTCCCTACGAGCAGTACTTC
NA	TRBV18	NA	TRBJ1-1	CANPTDGGRLTEAFF	TGTGCCAACCCAACCGACGGAGGGCGGCTCACTGAAGCTTTCTTT
NA	TRBV7-2	TRBD2	TRBJ2-7	CASSQTSHNDEQYF	TGTGCCAGCAGCCAGACTAGCCATAATGACGAGCAGTACTTC
NA	TRBV5-6	NA	TRBJ1-1	CASSLGSEVEAFF	TGTGCCAGCAGCTTGGGCAGCGAAGTTGAAGCTTTCTTT
once	TRBV12-5	TRBD1	TRBJ2-7	CASGLSRGPSPYEQYF	TGTGCTAGTGGTTTGAGCAGGGGGCCTTCCCCTTACGAGCAGTACTTC
NA	TRBV12-3/TRBV12-4	TRBD1	TRBJ1-2	CASSTGDGGYTF	TGTGCCAGCAGTACAGGGGACGGTGGCTACACCTTC
NA	TRBV2	TRBD1	TRBJ2-7	CASIRDREPSYEQYF	TGTGCCAGCATTAGGGACAGGGAACCCTCCTACGAGCAGTACTTC
NA	TRBV29-1	TRBD1	TRBJ2-7	CSATGQGNEQYF	TGCAGCGCAACGGGACAGGGGAACGAGCAGTACTTC